Below are 23 T cell receptor beta chains sequenced from a single sample in a study of T-cell reconstitution after alpha-beta-depleted transplantation in children. A library of TCRbeta sequences, prepared with unique molecular identifiers, was generated. TCRdb itself ran the PCR reads through MiXCR, one entry per CDR3 protein. Of around 450,000 distinct CDR3 sequences in the sample, 43% were seen once. Sample: PBMCs, taken before TCRalphabeta/CD19-depleted stem cell transplant. Source of these receptors: a girl aged 2-9 years with aplastic anemia, due to receive a stem cell transplant.

This chain uses TRBV20-1 with TRBJ2-5, with 13 bases identical to TRBD2. Trimming cost V 5 bases and J 5 bases; bases outside gene matches: 11. The germline gives CDR1 DFQATT, CDR2 SNEGSKA (reference sequence). The CDR3 has 16 residues. The CDR3 is CSALLAGGDFGETQYF. The CDR3 coding sequence is TGCAGTGCTCTACTAGCGGGAGGGGATTTCGGGGAGACCCAGTACTTC.

V and J are TRBV12-3 or TRBV12-4 and TRBJ2-3; D ambiguous. The CDR3 is made up of 12 amino acids. V lost 6 bases, J lost 10 bases, and 14 bases lay in between. The CDR3 bases are TGTGCCAGCAGATCGACTGGACCCCCGCAGTATTTT. It is translated as CASRSTGPPQYF.

This clonotype was counted between two and nine times. The chain couples TRBV20-1 to TRBJ2-1, with D possibly matching TRBD2 (6 bases). Deletions cut 0 bases from V and 0 bases from J, with 15 bases between. CDR3 length: 17 residues. Germline values: CDR1 DFQATT, CDR2 SNEGSKA (reference sequence). Here the CDR3 DNA reads TGCAGTGCTAGAGATCATGGGGGGAGGTACTCCTACAATGAGCAGTTCTTC. It codes for CSARDHGGRYSYNEQFF.

This clonotype occurred a few times. The J gene is TRBJ2-3, the V gene TRBV20-1, with 8 bases matching TRBD2. J gave up 4 bases and V 3 bases, and 9 bases lay outside the gene matches. This CDR3 has 15 residues. Germline CDR1 DFQATT, CDR2 SNEGSKA (reference sequence). As DNA, the CDR3 is TGCAGTGCTAGGGCGGGACTAGGTCGGGCAGATACGCAGTATTTT. Its protein is CSARAGLGRADTQYF.

CDR3 amino acids: CSARDRTGISSYEQYF. CDR3 sequence (DNA): TGCAGTGCTAGAGACCGGACTGGGATCAGCTCCTACGAGCAGTACTTC. The chain carries TRBV20-1 and TRBJ2-7; the D gene is possibly TRBD2 (5 bases). This CDR3 is built from 16 residues. V was trimmed by 0 bases and J by 0 bases, leaving 15 bases between them. From germline, CDR1 is DFQATT and CDR2 SNEGSKA (reference sequence).

In its sample, this clonotype was seen many times. The V call is TRBV7-9, the J call TRBJ2-7; possibly TRBD1 for D (6 bases). CDR3 length: 13 amino acids. The germline gives CDR1 SEHNR, CDR2 FQNEAQ (reference sequence). V dropped 5 bases and J dropped 0 bases, with 8 bases sitting between them. The CDR3 sequence is CASSDRSSYEQYF. Here the CDR3 DNA reads TGTGCCAGCAGCGACAGGAGCTCCTACGAGCAGTACTTC.

The V and J genes are TRBV28 and TRBJ2-1; perhaps TRBD2 as D (6 bases). The CDR3 spans 15 residues. Trimming shortened V by 0 bases and J by 6 bases, and 12 bases separated the two germline ends. Looked up from germline, CDR1 is MDHEN and CDR2 is SYDVKM. CDR3 bases: TGTGCCAGCAGTTTATGGGGTCCGACTAGCAATGAGCAGTTCTTC. Protein product: CASSLWGPTSNEQFF.

This clonotype was found a few times. The V gene is TRBV7-3, the J gene TRBJ2-1, with 11 bases that match TRBD2. Germline V CDR1 and CDR2: SGHTA, FQGTGA. The CDR3 spans 16 residues. V lost 2 bases to trimming and J lost 6 bases; unmatched junction nucleotides: 6. The CDR3 loop reads CASSLLAGGIRNEQFF. The DNA for the CDR3 is TGTGCCAGCAGCTTACTAGCGGGAGGAATCCGCAATGAGCAGTTCTTC.

The chain links TRBV20-1 to TRBJ1-5; D is unresolved. The V and J ends lost 2 bases and 3 bases respectively, with 14 bases between them. The CDR3 runs to 15 residues. CDR1 DFQATT and CDR2 SNEGSKA come from the germline V gene (reference sequence). CDR3 amino acids: CSARRIRLPNQPQHF. The CDR3 nucleotides read TGCAGTGCTAGAAGAATCAGGTTACCCAATCAGCCCCAGCATTTT.

A remark on this clonotype: Given a much more abundant clone one base away, this may be a read error. This chain connects TRBV2 to TRBJ1-1; 7 bases line up with TRBD1. Germline lookup yields CDR1 SNHLY and CDR2 FYNNEI. The CDR3 has 12 residues. V was pared by 4 bases and J by 4 bases, with 0 bases of the junction left unmatched. Written as DNA, the CDR3 is TGTGCCAGCAGTGGACAGGGCACTGAAGCTTTCTTT. Translation: CASSGQGTEAFF.

This rearrangement joins TRBV2 to TRBJ2-7; 9 nucleotides align to TRBD2. CDR3 length: 15 residues. With V trimmed by 3 bases and J by 0 bases, 3 bases remained unmatched. Germline assignment: CDR1 SNHLY and CDR2 FYNNEI. In DNA, the CDR3 is TGTGCCAGCAGTGACGCGGGGGGGCCCTCCTACGAGCAGTACTTC. This gives the protein CASSDAGGPSYEQYF.

Many counts were recorded for this clonotype. The rearrangement uses TRBV7-2 and TRBJ2-7, with TRBD2 as a possible D gene (5 bases). The CDR3 extends over 15 amino acids. Germline lookup yields CDR1 SGHTA and CDR2 FQGNSA. Trimming removed 4 bases from V and 2 bases from J, with 15 bases in between. The CDR3: CASSSRTLSAYEQYF. In DNA, the CDR3 is TGTGCCAGCAGCTCGCGGACTCTGAGTGCCTACGAGCAGTACTTC.

This chain connects TRBV27 to TRBJ1-6; tentative D call: TRBD1 (6 bases). Looked up from germline, CDR1 is MNHEY and CDR2 is SMNVEV (reference sequence). V was shortened by 5 bases and J by 10 bases, with 24 bases between the two germline ends. The CDR3 totals 17 residues. CDR3 region: CASSPSEGGIGGSPLHF. CDR3 DNA sequence: TGTGCCAGCAGTCCTTCTGAAGGGGGAATAGGAGGATCACCCCTCCACTTT.

The table lists this clonotype with many counts. The chain has TRBV29-1 and TRBJ2-7; weak D call: TRBD2 (6 bases). Germline V gene lookup returns CDR1 SQVTM and CDR2 ANQGSEA. The CDR3 is 14 amino acids. Deletions cut 5 bases from V and 5 bases from J, with 19 bases between. The CDR3 DNA is TGCAGCGTTTCGACTAGTGTGGAGTTACACGAGCAGTACTTC. Its protein is CSVSTSVELHEQYF.

V and J are TRBV5-1 and TRBJ2-5; possibly TRBD2 for D (6 bases). The germline V and J ends were trimmed by 4 bases and 6 bases, with 7 bases remaining between them. Germline V gene lookup returns CDR1 SGHRS and CDR2 YFSETQ. The length of the CDR3 is 11 residues. The CDR3 nucleotides are TGCGCCAGCAGCCGCGGGAAGACCCAGTACTTC. Encoded protein: CASSRGKTQYF.

CDR3 amino acids: CASSPGDGIQETQYF. CDR3 in DNA: TGTGCCAGCAGCCCAGGGGATGGGATTCAAGAGACCCAGTACTTC. V and J are TRBV11-1 and TRBJ2-5, with D possibly matching TRBD1 (6 bases). V lost 5 bases, J lost 2 bases, and 15 bases lay in between. The CDR3 totals 15 residues. Germline V gives CDR1 SGHAT, CDR2 FQDESV (reference sequence).

In this sample, this clonotype turned up a few times. The rearrangement joins TRBV6-2 or TRBV6-3 to TRBJ2-3; D remains unclear. Germline CDR1 and CDR2: MNHEY and SVGEGT. The ends were cut back, 6 bases at V and 2 bases at J, with 12 bases in the middle. The CDR3 is made up of 14 amino acids. The CDR3 is CASRKLPSTDTQYF. For the CDR3, the DNA is TGTGCCAGCAGGAAGCTCCCCTCCACAGATACGCAGTATTTT.

This chain links TRBV5-5 with TRBJ1-1; maybe TRBD1 (5 bases). Trimming took off 1 base at V and 0 bases at J, with 16 bases between the two ends. Germline V gives CDR1 SGHKS, CDR2 YYEKEE (reference sequence). The CDR3 sequence is 17 residues long. CDR3 DNA sequence: TGTGCCAGCAGCTTGTCCAGGGAAAGGAGGATGAACACTGAAGCTTTCTTT. It encodes CASSLSRERRMNTEAFF.

This clonotype was seen only once. J is TRBJ2-1 and V is TRBV9; 8 nucleotides align to TRBD2. V lost 5 bases to trimming and J lost 6 bases; unmatched junction nucleotides: 13. CDR3 size: 16 residues. Germline V gives CDR1 SGDLS, CDR2 YYNGEE. The CDR3 here is CASSPNPSGQTNEQFF. In DNA, the CDR3 is TGTGCCAGCAGTCCTAACCCTAGCGGGCAAACCAATGAGCAGTTCTTC.

J is TRBJ2-3 and V is TRBV18, with D perhaps TRBD2 (6 bases). The ends were cut back, 1 base at V and 5 bases at J, with 25 bases in the middle. This CDR3 contains 19 residues. Germline V CDR1 and CDR2: KGHSH, LQKENI. As DNA, the CDR3 is TGTGCCAGCTCACCACTTCGTCAAGCGGGCCCCGTTAGGGGAGATACGCAGTATTTT. Translation gives CASSPLRQAGPVRGDTQYF.

V is TRBV5-5 and J is TRBJ2-1, with D possibly TRBD2 on 7 matching bases. Germline CDR1 SGHKS, CDR2 YYEKEE (reference sequence). V was clipped by 0 bases and J by 2 bases, with 9 bases between them. There are 15 residues in the CDR3. The chain's CDR3 is CASSLGGGTYNEQFF. CDR3 nucleotide sequence: TGTGCCAGCAGCTTGGGGGGGGGCACCTACAATGAGCAGTTCTTC. The entire variable domain, with the rest obtained from reference TRBV5-5 and TRBJ2-1, is as follows: DAGVTQSPTHLIKTRGQQVTLRCSPISGHKSVSWYQQVLGQGPQFIFQYYEKEERGRGNFPDRFSARQFPNYSSELNVNALLLGDSALYLCASSLGGGTYNEQFFGPGTRLTVL.

This clonotype was seen repeatedly, ten times or more. V and J are TRBV3-1 and TRBJ1-1; 10 nucleotides agree with TRBD1. Germline V gene lookup returns CDR1 LGHDT and CDR2 YNNKEL (reference sequence). The CDR3 is 14 residues long. J was trimmed by 7 bases and V by 4 bases; bases with no gene match: 6. CDR3 in DNA: TGTGCCAGCAGCCTTGGACAGGGGGGGAGTGAAGCTTTCTTT. Protein: CASSLGQGGSEAFF.

The gene calls are TRBV20-1 and TRBJ2-5, with D perhaps matching TRBD2 (5 bases). Per the germline V gene, CDR1 is DFQATT and CDR2 is SNEGSKA (reference sequence). The CDR3 length is 14 residues. Trimming removed 5 bases at V and 1 base at J, with 14 bases between. The CDR3 coding sequence is TGCAGTGCTGGGGTCCTAGGGAGCCAAGAGACCCAGTACTTC. Translation gives CSAGVLGSQETQYF.